The text below deals with one T cell receptor (beta chain). The specificity of this receptor is unknown. Base qualities are missing; no much larger clone stands one base away. Library generation was performed with the immunoSEQ multiplex PCR assay. For the multiplex PCR, a mixture combining 60 forward primers for TCR Vbeta segments and 13 reverse primers for TCR Jbeta segments was used. The CDR3 region of rearranged TCR beta genes was amplified from genomic DNA by a multiplex PCR assay. The Illumina HiSeq System was used to sequence the amplified TCR beta libraries as 87-base-pair reads. Per the original workflow: In a later analysis, some 80 million unique TCR beta chains were counted across the 650 to 700 repertoires, and roughly 11 million of these chains were shared by at least two donors. Raw reads were error-corrected and collapsed into unique sequences with a nearest-neighbor algorithm that merged closely related sequences to remove PCR and sequencing errors. V, D and J gene segments were assigned by aligning CDR3 sequences to IMGT reference sequences. For a sequence to be retained, a match of at least six nucleotides was required to both a V gene segment and a J gene segment. Rearrangements were called productive when the CDR3 lacked stop codons and stayed in frame with V and J; all others were non-productive. CDR3 was defined by IMGT convention, running from the second conserved V-encoded cysteine to the conserved J-encoded phenylalanine. In an earlier analysis of just under 600 of the donors, sequences lacking an unambiguous match to a single V gene segment were excluded. In an earlier analysis of approximately 560 of the donors, a V segment was called functional when productive rearrangements were above 56.7%, and segregating when the standard deviation between donors exceeded 5%. A statistical classification framework was developed to diagnose cytomegalovirus status using the catalog of TCR beta chain sequences. V and J gene assignment, in a later analysis, came from comparing TCR nucleotide sequences with IMGT/GENE-DB human TR gene sequences. Using the TCRdist pipeline, a later analysis assigned CDR3 sequences along with most-parsimonious VDJ recombination scenarios. In a later analysis, each TCR beta chain was defined by its CDR3 amino acid sequence together with its V-gene family, and reads lacking a unique V-gene family were excluded. In a later analysis, approximately 590 highly shared, low-generation-probability nucleotide sequences were removed to address suspected cross-contamination and a sequencing artifact. For each public chain, a later analysis derived a clonal expansion index from normalized ranks of inferred template counts within each repertoire. A later analysis computed generation probabilities with a VDJ recombination model fitted to out-of-frame rearrangements, and checked the results against IGoR. A later analysis scored TCR-TCR, TCR-HLA and TCR-CMV co-occurrence with hypergeometric tests, applying a repertoire-size bias correction to TCR pairs. A later analysis estimated false discovery rates by permuting HLA or CMV assignments 20 times. In a later analysis, co-occurring TCRs were grouped using DBSCAN, and TCRdist sequence similarity was added for clustering within HLA-allele-positive subsets. Repertoires with fewer than 30,000 or more than 120,000 public chains, plus five repertoires with anomalous nucleotide sharing, were excluded from co-occurrence clustering. TCRdb limited this immuneACCESS table to in-frame rearrangements with V and J called. A share of clones is missing; checked studies link under half to unresolved V genes, and the rest is unexplained. Clone size and V and J calls were adopted from that table, with D and trimming inferred from the DNA. This sample is represented by 120,000 to 150,000 clones; 82% of them were singletons. The ten largest clones add up to more than 1.5% of the sample.

Counted from cysteine to phenylalanine, this CDR3 has 13 amino acids. Kept here is only the CDR3 DNA, which spans 39 bases and is read in frame from base 1. In the germline V gene, CDR1 corresponds to MRHNA and CDR2 to SNTAGT. V is cut by 4 bases and J by 6 bases, and the space between the germline ends is 9 bases. The record originates from a study of cytomegalovirus exposure and HLA in healthy donors (dated 2017 in TCRdb). Looking at the study overall: According to an earlier analysis of 587 of the donors, about 180 million T cells yielded roughly 110 million unique TCR beta sequences and approximately 300 Gb of sequence data. An early release that covered fewer than 750 HLA-typed donors contained approximately 300 gigabases of sequencing data and tens of millions of unique TCR sequences. Among the approximately 400 genotyped donors, around 81% belonged to the genetic ancestry cluster associated with self-reported Caucasian donors. The study aimed to test whether signatures of past pathogen exposure could be identified by cataloging public T cell receptors. The study used immunosequencing to profile the T cell repertoires of approximately 640 subjects and linked those repertoires to cytomegalovirus serostatus. Along with the approximately 650-subject first cohort, a separate validation cohort of about 110 different subjects was used. High-throughput TCR immunosequencing, statistical association of individual TCRs with disease status, and machine learning were combined to predict cytomegalovirus infection status. In a later analysis, previously published TCR beta repertoires from several hundred donors were re-analyzed and high-resolution HLA genotyping was added so that TCR occurrence patterns could be studied. In the later analysis, no new phenotypic data were used to find candidate immune exposures; instead, reliance was placed on TCR beta sequences and their occurrence across donors. In an earlier analysis of about 590 of the donors, high-throughput TCR beta sequencing was used to judge whether each TCR beta V gene segment behaved as functional or pseudogenic. Donor age, sex, ethnicity and CMV serostatus were compiled alongside the repertoire data. A later genetic analysis took genome-wide SNP genotypes for about 55% of the roughly 670 donors and used that subset as a discovery cohort. All discovery cohort repertoires had been generated using a single sequencing platform. Both class I and class II loci were covered by HLA typing, at four-digit resolution. Typing coverage varied by locus: about 629-640 donors for A, B, C, DRB1 and DQB1; more than 500 for DQA1; more than 600 for DPA1; roughly 450 for DPB1. A handful of DR-DQ haplotypes were handled as single units for association and clustering because linkage in the cohort was strong. Among 300 to 500 genotyped donors of the cohort, an average of approximately 240,000 unique TCR beta nucleotide sequences was sequenced per donor, of which about 18% were non-productive. Here is what the overall study found, with its caveats: A later genetic analysis reported fewer N-insertions in productive TCRs among donors in an Asian-associated ancestry cluster than the roughly 720-donor mean. The only immune exposure information available for the cohort was CMV serostatus. The study gave a list of under 200 TCR beta chains associated with cytomegalovirus. At a false discovery rate of 0.05, a later analysis linked around 15,000 TCR beta sequences to specific HLA alleles. In a later analysis, the rate of TCR association differed among HLA loci, with DRB1 alleles having the most associated TCRs and HLA-C alleles having the fewest. This cohort had only TCR beta chains sequenced, and the lack of alpha or paired-chain data limited which features could be detected. In vitro tests confirmed that a few of the cytomegalovirus-associated TCR beta chains recognize cytomegalovirus antigens. A further reported finding was that TCR beta sequences accurately predicted the HLA-A and HLA-B alleles for most subjects in the first cohort. The authors suggested that the approach could potentially be extended to other disease states and immunological phenotypes. Compared with equally common non-associated chains, HLA-associated TCR beta chains in a later analysis were more clonally expanded and had lower generation probabilities. HLA typing was unavailable for some donors at each locus, so association tests used only the typed subset. The sequencing pipeline was judged likely to have produced a cluster of highly shared sequence variants as a technical artifact. Some IMGT-functional V segments, including TRBV6-2 and TRBV6-3, could not be told apart with the 87-base-pair reads, so those segments were excluded. An association between a missense DCLRE1C variant and V-gene and J-gene trimming of TCR beta chains was found in a later genetic analysis and replicated in an independent cohort. Presence/absence analyses assumed roughly uniform sequencing depth across donors, an assumption that may not hold. Across donors, most TCR sequences were observed very rarely, whereas some public TCRs were present in many individuals. Linkage disequilibrium might explain the correlated functional status among segregating V segments, but an unknown experimental factor could not be ruled out. Strong co-occurrence of HLA alleles, especially DR and DQ, made assigning TCR associations to individual alleles difficult. Most CMV-associated TCR beta chains appeared to be HLA-restricted in a later analysis, and the HLA associations seemed to be driven largely by CMV exposure. An earlier analysis of 450 to 750 of the donors showed that most TCR beta V segments appeared in productive rearrangements either about 90% or about 30% of the time, which broadly matched IMGT annotations. The classifier was reported to diagnose cytomegalovirus status with high specificity and sensitivity in both the original cohort and the validation cohort. In a later analysis, several top co-occurrence clusters were reported to appear linked to parvovirus B19, influenza, CMV and Epstein-Barr virus. Approximately 16 rarely observed V segments, including chromosome 9 orphons, were excluded from the earlier analysis of about 600 of the donors because counts were too low.

The cohort consisted of approximately 670 healthy bone marrow donors. All cohort members were sampled while nominally healthy, although unrecorded immune exposures were likely present. The donor tested CMV seronegative, placing the donor among the approximately 360 seronegative members of the cohort. A peripheral blood sample was provided by each donor, and peripheral blood mononuclear cells were used for TCR beta sequencing. Genomic DNA extraction from the blood cell samples was performed with the Qiagen DNeasy Blood Extraction Kit. The rearrangement joined TRBV6-4 to TRBJ2-2, with no D gene named confidently. This sequence originates from a woman aged 40 to 50 in good health and CMV-seronegative. The specimen sequenced was PBMCs. The DNA is as follows: TGTGCCAGCAGTGGCCAGGCCCCCGGGGAGCTGTTTTTT. It is translated as CASSGQAPGELFF.